The source of this TCR beta chain is a study of control samples from healthy donors and cancer patients. The germline gives CDR1 KGHSH, CDR2 LQKENI. The CDR3 runs 14 residues. The ends were cut back, 3 bases at V and 3 bases at J, with 8 bases in the middle. Repertoires were generated with immunoSEQ multiplex PCR, while TCRdb's copy carries only in-frame clones and drops some. The sample contains some 130,000 clones, just under 90% of which appear only once. The sequence was collected from a man aged 45-65 years with head and neck cancer. The rearrangement links TRBV18 to TRBJ2-2; D gene uncertain. The sequencing input was PBMCs. Here the CDR3 reads CASSPPDYTGELFF. CDR3 in DNA: TGTGCCAGCTCACCCCCCGACTACACCGGGGAGCTGTTTTTT. The full variable domain, in which reference TRBV18 and TRBJ2-2 provide the parts outside the CDR3, is NAGVMQNPRHLVRRRGQEARLRCSPMKGHSHVYWYRQLPEEGLKFMVYLQKENIIDESGMPKERFSAEFPKEGPSILRIQQVVRGDSAAYFCASSPPDYTGELFFGEGSRLTVL.